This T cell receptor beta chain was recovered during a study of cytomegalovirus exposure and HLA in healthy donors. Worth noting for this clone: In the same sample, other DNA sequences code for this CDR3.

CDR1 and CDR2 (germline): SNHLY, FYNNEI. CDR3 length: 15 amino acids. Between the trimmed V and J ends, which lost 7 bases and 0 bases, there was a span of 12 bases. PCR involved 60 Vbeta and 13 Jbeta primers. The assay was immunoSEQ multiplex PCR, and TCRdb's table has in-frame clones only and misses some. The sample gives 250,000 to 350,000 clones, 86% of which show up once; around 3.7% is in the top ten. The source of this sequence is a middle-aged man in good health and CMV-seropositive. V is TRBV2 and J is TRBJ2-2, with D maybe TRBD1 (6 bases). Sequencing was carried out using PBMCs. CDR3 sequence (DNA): TGTGCCAGCAATGAGGGACAAGCGAACACCGGGGAGCTGTTTTTT. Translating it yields CASNEGQANTGELFF.